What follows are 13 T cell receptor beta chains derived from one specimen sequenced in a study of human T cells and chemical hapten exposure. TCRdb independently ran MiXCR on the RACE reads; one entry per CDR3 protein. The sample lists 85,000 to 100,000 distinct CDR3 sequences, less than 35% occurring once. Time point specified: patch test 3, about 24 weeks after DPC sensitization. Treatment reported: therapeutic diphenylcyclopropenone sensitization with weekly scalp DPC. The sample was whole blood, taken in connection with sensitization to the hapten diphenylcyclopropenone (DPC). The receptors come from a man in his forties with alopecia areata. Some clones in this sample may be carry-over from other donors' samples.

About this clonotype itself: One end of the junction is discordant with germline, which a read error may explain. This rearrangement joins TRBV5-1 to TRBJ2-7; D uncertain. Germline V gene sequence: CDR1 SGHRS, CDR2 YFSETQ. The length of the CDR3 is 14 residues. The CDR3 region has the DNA TGCGCCAGCAGCTTGGTGGTTCAGCCCTACGAGCGGTACTTC. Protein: CASSLVVQPYERYF.

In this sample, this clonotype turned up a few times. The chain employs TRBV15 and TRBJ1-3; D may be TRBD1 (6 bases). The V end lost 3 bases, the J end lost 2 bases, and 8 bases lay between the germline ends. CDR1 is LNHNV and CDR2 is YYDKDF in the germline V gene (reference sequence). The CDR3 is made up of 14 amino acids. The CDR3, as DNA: TGTGCCACCAGCAGGACAGGACCTGGAAACACCATATATTTT. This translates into CATSRTGPGNTIYF.

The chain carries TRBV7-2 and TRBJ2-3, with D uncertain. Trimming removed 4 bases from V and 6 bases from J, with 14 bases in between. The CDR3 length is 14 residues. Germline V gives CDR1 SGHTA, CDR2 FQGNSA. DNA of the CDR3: TGTGCCAGCAGCTCGGACCCGTGGGTTGATACGCAGTATTTT. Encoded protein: CASSSDPWVDTQYF.

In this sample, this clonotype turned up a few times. The CDR3 DNA reads as TGTGCCAGCAGTAACTTGGGGGCGAGCTCTGGAAACACCATATATTTT. Protein: CASSNLGASSGNTIYF. The chain recombines TRBV7-9 with TRBJ1-3; TRBD1 is a possible D gene (6 bases). The CDR3 runs 16 residues. Trimming left V 6 bases short and J 0 bases short, with 15 bases between. Germline CDR1 and CDR2: SEHNR and FQNEAQ (reference sequence).

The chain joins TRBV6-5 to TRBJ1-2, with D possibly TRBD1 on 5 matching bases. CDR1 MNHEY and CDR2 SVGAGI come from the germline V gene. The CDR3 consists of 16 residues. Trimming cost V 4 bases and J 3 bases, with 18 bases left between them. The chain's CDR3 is CASSSSRVRWDYGYTF. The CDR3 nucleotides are TGTGCCAGCAGTTCTTCCAGGGTCAGGTGGGACTATGGCTACACCTTC.

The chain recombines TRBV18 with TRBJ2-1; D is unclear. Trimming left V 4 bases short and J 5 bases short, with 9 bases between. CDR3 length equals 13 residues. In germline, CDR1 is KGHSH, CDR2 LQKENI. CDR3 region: CASSRPPNNEQFF. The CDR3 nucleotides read TGTGCCAGCTCACGCCCCCCCAACAATGAGCAGTTCTTC.

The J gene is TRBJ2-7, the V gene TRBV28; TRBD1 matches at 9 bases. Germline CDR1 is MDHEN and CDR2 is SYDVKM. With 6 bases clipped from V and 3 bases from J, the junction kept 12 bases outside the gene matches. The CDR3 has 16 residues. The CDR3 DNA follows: TGTGCCAGCAGGAGGGGCCCCCGGGACAGGGACTACGAGCAGTACTTC. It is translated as CASRRGPRDRDYEQYF. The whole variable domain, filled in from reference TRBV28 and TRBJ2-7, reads DVKVTQSSRYLVKRTGEKVFLECVQDMDHENMFWYRQDPGLGLRLIYFSYDVKMKEKGDIPEGYSVSREKKERFSLILESASTNQTSMYLCASRRGPRDRDYEQYFGPGTRLTVT.

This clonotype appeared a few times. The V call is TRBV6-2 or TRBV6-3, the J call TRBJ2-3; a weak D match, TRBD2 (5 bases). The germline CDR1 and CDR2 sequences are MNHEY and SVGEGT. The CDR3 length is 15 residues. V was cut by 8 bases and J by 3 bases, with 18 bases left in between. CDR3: CASGRSWETTDTQYF. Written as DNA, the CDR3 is TGTGCCAGCGGGAGAAGCTGGGAGACGACAGATACGCAGTATTTT.

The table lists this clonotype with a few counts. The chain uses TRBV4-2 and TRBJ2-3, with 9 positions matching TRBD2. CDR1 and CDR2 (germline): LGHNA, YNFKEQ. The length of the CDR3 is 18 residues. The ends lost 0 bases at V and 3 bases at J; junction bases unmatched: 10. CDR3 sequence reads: CASSQEAPAGGRTDTQYF. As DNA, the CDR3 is TGTGCCAGCAGCCAAGAAGCCCCTGCGGGAGGGCGGACAGATACGCAGTATTTT.

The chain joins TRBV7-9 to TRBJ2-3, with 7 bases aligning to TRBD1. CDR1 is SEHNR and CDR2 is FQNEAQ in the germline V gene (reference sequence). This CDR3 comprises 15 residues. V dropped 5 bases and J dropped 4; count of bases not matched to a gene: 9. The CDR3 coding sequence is TGTGCCAGCAGCCCGCGGACAGGATCGGCAGATACGCAGTATTTT. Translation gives CASSPRTGSADTQYF.

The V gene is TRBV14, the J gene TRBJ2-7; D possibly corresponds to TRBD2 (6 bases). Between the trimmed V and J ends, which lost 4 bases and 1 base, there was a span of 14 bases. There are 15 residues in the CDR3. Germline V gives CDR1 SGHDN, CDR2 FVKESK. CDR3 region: CASSLSGTPSYEQYF. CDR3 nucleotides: TGTGCCAGCAGCCTTTCCGGGACTCCTTCCTACGAGCAGTACTTC.

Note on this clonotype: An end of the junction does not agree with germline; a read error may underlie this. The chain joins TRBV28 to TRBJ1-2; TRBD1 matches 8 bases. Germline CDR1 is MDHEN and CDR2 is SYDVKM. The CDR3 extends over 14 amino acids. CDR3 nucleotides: TGTGCCAGCAGAAGAGACGGGACAGGCTATGGCGACACCTTC. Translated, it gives CASRRDGTGYGDTF.

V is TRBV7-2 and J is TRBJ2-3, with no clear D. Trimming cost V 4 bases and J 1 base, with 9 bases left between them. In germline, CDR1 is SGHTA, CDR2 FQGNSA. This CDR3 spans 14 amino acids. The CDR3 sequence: CASSSSRGTDTQYF. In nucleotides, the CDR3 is TGTGCCAGCAGCTCGTCTAGGGGCACAGATACGCAGTATTTT.